What follows are 21 T cell receptor beta chains derived from one specimen sequenced in a study of T cell responses to AZD1222 COVID-19 vaccine. Data came from immunoSEQ multiplex PCR; TCRdb stores just in-frame clones and leaves some out. This table holds tens of thousands of clones, around three quarters found once. The material was peripheral blood, obtained 28 days after the second AZD1222 dose. The receptors originated from an adult who received the AZD1222 COVID-19 vaccine.

The chain carries TRBV7-9 and TRBJ2-1; possibly TRBD2 for D (6 bases). Trimming took off 8 bases at V and 9 bases at J, with 17 bases between the two ends. Germline CDR1 reads SEHNR; CDR2 reads FQNEAQ (reference sequence). The CDR3 is 13 residues long. CDR3 in amino acids: CASRDSLESEQFF. CDR3 in DNA: TGTGCCAGCCGGGACTCCCTTGAGAGTGAGCAGTTCTTC.

The V and J genes are TRBV5-6 and TRBJ1-4; 9 nucleotides match TRBD1. Germline V gives CDR1 SGHDT, CDR2 YYEEEE. The trim removed 3 bases at V and 5 bases at J, leaving 8 bases unmatched. The CDR3 totals 16 residues. CDR3 sequence reads: CASSSGTGSGNEKLFF. The CDR3 DNA sequence: TGTGCCAGCAGCTCCGGGACAGGGAGCGGCAATGAAAAACTGTTTTTT.

V and J are TRBV7-8 and TRBJ2-7; 11 nucleotides match TRBD1. CDR1 and CDR2 from the germline V gene are SGHVS and FQNEAQ. Losses at the gene ends were 5 bases for V and 6 bases for J; bases not matched to a gene: 12. The CDR3 covers 16 residues. Written as DNA, the CDR3 is TGTGCCAGCAGCGTCGGACAGGGGGCGATGTTAGGCGAGCAGTACTTC. As protein: CASSVGQGAMLGEQYF. Combining the CDR3 with reference TRBV7-8 and TRBJ2-7 gives the whole variable domain GAGVSQSPRYKVAKRGQDVALRCDPISGHVSLFWYQQALGQGPEFLTYFQNEAQLDKSGLPSDRFFAERPEGSVSTLKIQRTQQEDSAVYLCASSVGQGAMLGEQYFGPGTRLTVT.

This clone showed up just a few times. The CDR3 DNA sequence: TGTGCCAGTAGTATATACCCCGCGACTAACCAAGAGACCCAGTACTTC. Translated: CASSIYPATNQETQYF. The chain employs TRBV19 and TRBJ2-5, with a possible D match to TRBD2 (5 bases). The CDR3 is 16 residues long. V was pared by 2 bases and J by 0 bases, with 13 bases between. Germline-derived CDR1 and CDR2 are LNHDA and SQIVND (reference sequence).

This clone came up a few times. This chain joins TRBV7-9 and TRBJ2-7; 10 nucleotides match TRBD2. The CDR3 sequence is 15 residues long. Germline V gene sequence: CDR1 SEHNR, CDR2 FQNEAQ (reference sequence). After removal of 3 bases from V and 3 bases from J, the junction contained 5 bases not matched to a gene. CDR3 in DNA: TGTGCCAGCAGCTTGGGGGCTAGCGGGAGCTACGAGCAGTACTTC. Translating gives CASSLGASGSYEQYF.

The chain recombines TRBV7-2 with TRBJ2-1, with D tentatively TRBD1 (5 bases). In germline, CDR1 is SGHTA, CDR2 FQGNSA. The CDR3 contains 15 residues. V lost 3 bases, J lost 5 bases, and 14 bases lay in between. CDR3 sequence reads: CASSFWQGDNNEQFF. The CDR3 DNA is TGTGCCAGCAGCTTTTGGCAGGGTGACAACAATGAGCAGTTCTTC. Looking up the rest from reference TRBV7-2 and TRBJ2-1 gives the full variable domain: GAGVSQSPSNKVTEKGKDVELRCDPISGHTALYWYRQSLGQGLEFLIYFQGNSAPDKSGLPSDRFSAERTGGSVSTLTIQRTQQEDSAVYLCASSFWQGDNNEQFFGPGTRLTVL.

The rearrangement joins TRBV2 to TRBJ1-6; 7 positions match TRBD1. Per germline, CDR1 SNHLY and CDR2 FYNNEI. The junction had 7 bases not matched to a gene; V was cut back by 7 bases and J by 4 bases. The CDR3 runs 15 residues. The CDR3, as DNA: TGTGCCAGCACCGGACAGGCGACGTATAATTCACCCCTCCACTTT. Translated: CASTGQATYNSPLHF.

The chain employs TRBV5-1 and TRBJ1-2; 10 bases are shared with TRBD1. Germline V gene data show CDR1 as SGHRS and CDR2 as YFSETQ. This CDR3 has 15 amino acids. V was pared by 0 bases and J by 5 bases, with 4 bases of the junction left unmatched. CDR3 nucleotide sequence: TGCGCCAGCAGCTTGGCCACGGGACAGGGGTATGGCTACACCTTC. Protein: CASSLATGQGYGYTF.

The chain couples TRBV6-2 or TRBV6-3 to TRBJ1-4; D gene uncertain. This CDR3 is built from 15 residues. Trimming left V 0 bases short and J 8 bases short, with 13 bases between. The germline gives CDR1 MNHEY, CDR2 SVGEGT. The CDR3 reads CASSYSGRAGEKLFF. CDR3 sequence (DNA): TGTGCCAGCAGTTACTCGGGTCGCGCGGGGGAAAAACTGTTTTTT.

This chain links TRBV30 with TRBJ2-2; D remains ambiguous. The germline gives CDR1 GTSNPN, CDR2 SVGIG (reference sequence). The CDR3 loop spans 15 amino acids. V was cut by 4 bases and J by 0 bases, with 12 bases left in between. CDR3 in amino acids: CAWTGGPTNTGELFF. The CDR3 DNA reads as TGTGCCTGGACGGGTGGCCCTACGAACACCGGGGAGCTGTTTTTT.

The DNA for the CDR3 is TGTGCCAGCAGCGTAGGGGACGGACAAGAGACCCAGTACTTC. Protein sequence: CASSVGDGQETQYF. This chain joins TRBV9 and TRBJ2-5; D assignment may be TRBD1 or TRBD2 (5 bases each). CDR3 length: 14 amino acids. V shed 0 bases and J shed 2 bases, with 8 bases lying between them. Germline V gene lookup returns CDR1 SGDLS and CDR2 YYNGEE. The variable domain in full, completed from reference TRBV9 and TRBJ2-5, reads DSGVTQTPKHLITATGQRVTLRCSPRSGDLSVYWYQQSLDQGLQFLIQYYNGEERAKGNILERFSAQQFPDLHSELNLSSLELGDSALYFCASSVGDGQETQYFGPGTRLLVL.

The V gene is TRBV4-2, the J gene TRBJ1-2, with 9 bases aligning to TRBD1. Germline CDR1 and CDR2: LGHNA and YNFKEQ. The ends lost 4 bases at V and 7 bases at J; junction bases unmatched: 4. The CDR3 runs 13 residues. The CDR3 loop reads CASSPGTGFGYTF. The CDR3 DNA follows: TGTGCCAGCAGCCCTGGGACAGGGTTTGGCTACACCTTC.

The V call is TRBV7-2, the J call TRBJ1-6, with D perhaps TRBD1 (5 bases). CDR3 length: 13 residues. CDR1 is SGHTA and CDR2 is FQGNSA in the germline V gene. V lost 1 base and J lost 14, with 12 bases in between. CDR3 residues: CASSLEQVGTLHF. The CDR3 bases are TGTGCCAGCAGCTTAGAACAGGTTGGGACCCTCCACTTT.

The CDR3 nucleotides read TGTGCCAGCTCACCACTCAAATCTGGATCGAACACTGAAGCTTTCTTT. Translating it yields CASSPLKSGSNTEAFF. The rearrangement joins TRBV18 to TRBJ1-1, with D unresolved. Trimming shortened V by 1 base and J by 1 base, and 13 bases separated the two germline ends. CDR3 length: 16 amino acids. The germline V gene encodes CDR1 KGHSH and CDR2 LQKENI.

This chain uses TRBV7-8 with TRBJ2-1; D gene unclear. Between the trimmed V and J ends, which lost 10 bases and 0 bases, there was a span of 10 bases. Germline V CDR1 and CDR2: SGHVS, FQNEAQ. The CDR3 runs 13 residues. The CDR3 region has the DNA TGTGCCATGGGCGGATCCTCCTACAATGAGCAGTTCTTC. Its protein is CAMGGSSYNEQFF.

The chain joins TRBV27 to TRBJ1-2, with D unresolved. This CDR3 comprises 15 residues. The germline CDR1 and CDR2 sequences are MNHEY and SMNVEV (reference sequence). Between the trimmed V and J ends, which lost 4 bases and 1 base, there was a span of 13 bases. The CDR3 loop reads CASSSAGQRNYGYTF. CDR3 nucleotides: TGTGCCAGCAGTTCAGCCGGCCAGCGTAACTATGGCTACACCTTC.

V is TRBV15 and J is TRBJ2-5; D may be TRBD1 (6 bases). The CDR3 is made up of 14 amino acids. The germline V and J ends were trimmed by 0 bases and 4 bases, with 9 bases remaining between them. Germline assignment: CDR1 LNHNV and CDR2 YYDKDF (reference sequence). This chain's CDR3 is CATSRDRGSETQYF. CDR3 in DNA: TGTGCCACCAGCAGAGACAGGGGTTCAGAGACCCAGTACTTC.

The chain uses TRBV4-2 and TRBJ2-1; 11 bases line up with TRBD2. Trimming removed 3 bases from V and 7 bases from J; junction bases left unmatched: 11. The CDR3 has 17 residues. CDR1 and CDR2 from the germline V gene are LGHNA and YNFKEQ. The CDR3 bases are TGTGCCAGCAGCCATATAGGGGGGACTAGCGGTTCGAATGAGCAGTTCTTC. Amino acid sequence: CASSHIGGTSGSNEQFF.

The CDR3 loop is CASSEGGFGNTIYF. In DNA form, the CDR3 reads TGTGCCAGCAGTGAGGGGGGCTTCGGAAACACCATATATTTT. The V and J genes are TRBV6-1 and TRBJ1-3; a possible D gene is TRBD1 (6 bases). This CDR3 region has 14 residues. Germline loops: CDR1 MNHNS, CDR2 SASEGT. Trimming pared 3 bases from V and 4 bases from J, leaving 10 bases between.

The rearrangement links TRBV5-4 to TRBJ2-2; D ambiguous. Trimming removed 3 bases at V and 7 bases at J, with 7 bases between. The CDR3 is 12 residues long. The germline V gene encodes CDR1 SGHNT and CDR2 YYREEE (reference sequence). CDR3 DNA: TGTGCCAGCAGCTCGAACGGCGGGGAGCTGTTTTTT. Its protein is CASSSNGGELFF.

The chain uses TRBV9 and TRBJ2-7; D gene ambiguous. The CDR3 length is 14 residues. With 3 bases removed from V and 0 bases from J, the gap between germline ends came to 10 bases. CDR1 is SGDLS and CDR2 is YYNGEE in the germline V gene. The CDR3 coding sequence is TGTGCCAGCAGCGGACCCATGAGCTCCTACGAGCAGTACTTC. Its translation is CASSGPMSSYEQYF. Drawing the rest from reference TRBV9 and TRBJ2-7, the complete variable domain is DSGVTQTPKHLITATGQRVTLRCSPRSGDLSVYWYQQSLDQGLQFLIQYYNGEERAKGNILERFSAQQFPDLHSELNLSSLELGDSALYFCASSGPMSSYEQYFGPGTRLTVT.